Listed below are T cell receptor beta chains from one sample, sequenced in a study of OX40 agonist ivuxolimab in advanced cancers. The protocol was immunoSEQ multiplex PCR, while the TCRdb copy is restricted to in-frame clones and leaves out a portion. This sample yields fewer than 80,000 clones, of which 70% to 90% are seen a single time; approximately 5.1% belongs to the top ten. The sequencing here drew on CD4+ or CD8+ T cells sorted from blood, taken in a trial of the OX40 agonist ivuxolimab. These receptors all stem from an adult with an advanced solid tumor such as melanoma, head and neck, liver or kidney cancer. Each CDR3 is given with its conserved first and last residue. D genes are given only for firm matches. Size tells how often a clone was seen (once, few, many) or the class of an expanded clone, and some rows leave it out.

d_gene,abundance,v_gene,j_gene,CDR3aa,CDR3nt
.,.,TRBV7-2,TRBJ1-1,CASSPMGGIAQGAFF,TGTGCCAGCAGCCCCATGGGGGGAATCGCGCAGGGAGCTTTCTTT
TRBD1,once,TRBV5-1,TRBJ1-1,CASSRRTGGAIF,TGCGCCAGCAGCCGCCGGACAGGGGGGGCGATCTTT
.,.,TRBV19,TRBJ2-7,CASSMRQPYEQYF,TGTGCCAGTAGTATGAGACAGCCCTACGAGCAGTACTTC
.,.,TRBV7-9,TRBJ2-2,CASSLEGKSNTGELFF,TGTGCCAGCTCCTTGGAGGGAAAATCGAACACCGGGGAGCTGTTTTTT
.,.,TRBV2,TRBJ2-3,CASKAGEKSTDTQYF,TGTGCCAGCAAGGCAGGGGAGAAGAGCACAGATACGCAGTATTTT
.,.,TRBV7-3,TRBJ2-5,CASSLEQARTSETQYF,TGTGCCAGCAGCTTAGAGCAGGCCCGCACGTCTGAGACCCAGTACTTC
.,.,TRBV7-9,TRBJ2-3,CASSLIKTQGQRGTDTQYF,TGTGCCAGCAGCTTGATAAAAACCCAGGGACAAAGGGGCACAGATACGCAGTATTTT
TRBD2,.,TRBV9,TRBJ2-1,CASSVTSGRHNEQFF,TGTGCCAGCAGCGTTACTAGCGGGAGGCACAATGAGCAGTTCTTC
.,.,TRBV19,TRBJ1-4,CASNRRGTHTANEKLFF,TGTGCCAGTAACCGTCGAGGTACCCATACGGCTAATGAAAAACTGTTTTTT
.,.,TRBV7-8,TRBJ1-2,CASSPRSQVNYGYTF,TGTGCCAGCAGCCCGAGGAGCCAAGTAAACTATGGCTACACCTTC
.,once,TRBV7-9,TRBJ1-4,CASSQDPATNEKLFF,TGTGCCAGCAGCCAGGACCCAGCAACTAATGAAAAACTGTTTTTT
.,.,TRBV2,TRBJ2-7,CASRMTRSGYEQYF,TGTGCCAGCCGAATGACTAGAAGCGGCTACGAGCAGTACTTC
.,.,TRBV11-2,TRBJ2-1,CASGLANNEQFF,TGTGCCAGCGGTCTAGCTAACAATGAGCAGTTCTTC
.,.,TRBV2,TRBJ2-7,CASSDGAYEQYF,TGTGCCAGCAGTGACGGTGCCTACGAGCAGTACTTC
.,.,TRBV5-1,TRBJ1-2,CASSLDGVWSYGYTF,TGCGCCAGCAGCTTGGATGGGGTTTGGAGCTATGGCTACACCTTC
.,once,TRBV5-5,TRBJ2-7,CASSLAQRNYEQYF,TGTGCCAGCAGCTTGGCCCAAAGAAACTACGAGCAGTACTTC
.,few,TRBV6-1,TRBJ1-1,CASSFSRGAEAFF,TGTGCCAGCAGCTTTTCCAGGGGCGCTGAAGCTTTCTTT
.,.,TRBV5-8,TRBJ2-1,CASSLAVLSSYNEQFF,TGTGCCAGCAGCTTGGCAGTTTTGAGCTCCTACAATGAGCAGTTCTTC